This TCR beta chain was captured in a study of STAT5B mutations in CD4+ large granular lymphocyte leukemia. V lost 6 bases, J lost 7 bases, and 9 bases lay in between. The length of the CDR3 is 12 residues. Germline V CDR1 and CDR2: KGHSH, LQKENI. The data were produced by immunoSEQ multiplex PCR, yet TCRdb's version contains in-frame clones alone and is incomplete. The table shows around 34,000 clones, with around four fifths occurring only once. This clonotype originated in a human donor in good health. The chain recombines TRBV18 with TRBJ1-4, with D hard to call. Specimen: CD4+ T cells from blood buffy coats. The CDR3, as DNA: TGTGCCAGCTCTCGGGGAATTGAAAAACTGTTTTTT. It yields the protein CASSRGIEKLFF.